The rows below give T cell receptor beta chains drawn from one sample of a study of blood T cell repertoires in COVID-19. Profiled with immunoSEQ multiplex PCR; TCRdb holds only in-frame clones, not every one. The sample lists roughly 300,000 clones, 80% to 95% occurring once. Sequenced input: PBMCs or T cells enriched from blood (not recorded which). Receptors originate from a young woman who had recovered from COVID-19. Both conserved end residues are part of each CDR3. Each record gives: D gene, J gene, clone size, V gene, CDR3 protein, CDR3 DNA. D genes are given only for firm matches. Expanded clones get a size class; other rows say once, few or many, or leave the size out.

D: TRBD1
J: TRBJ1-2
size: .
V: TRBV5-1
CDR3: CASSLTPGTGRANYGYTF
DNA: TGCGCCAGCAGCTTGACCCCTGGGACAGGGCGAGCTAACTATGGCTACACCTTC

D: .
J: TRBJ2-7
size: .
V: TRBV6-5
CDR3: CASSFDGRPYEQYF
DNA: TGTGCCAGCAGTTTTGACGGCAGGCCCTACGAGCAGTACTTC

D: TRBD1
J: TRBJ1-1
size: .
V: TRBV28
CDR3: CASSSRRGLIIRNTEAFF
DNA: TGTGCCAGCAGTTCCCGGAGGGGGCTTATTATACGGAACACTGAAGCTTTCTTT

D: TRBD1
J: TRBJ1-6
size: .
V: TRBV5-5
CDR3: CASSLGGQGNSPLHF
DNA: TGTGCCAGCAGCTTGGGGGGACAGGGTAATTCACCCCTCCACTTT

D: TRBD2
J: TRBJ2-1
size: .
V: TRBV3-1/TRBV3-2
CDR3: CASSTSGGAVEQFF
DNA: TGTGCCAGCAGCACTAGCGGGGGGGCGGTTGAGCAGTTCTTC

D: TRBD1
J: TRBJ2-7
size: .
V: TRBV7-6
CDR3: CASSLEAGGSFDYEQYF
DNA: TGTGCCAGCAGCTTAGAGGCAGGGGGCAGTTTCGATTACGAGCAGTACTTC

D: .
J: TRBJ1-2
size: .
V: TRBV5-4
CDR3: CASSLGAGVYGYTF
DNA: TGTGCCAGCAGCTTGGGCGCGGGCGTCTATGGCTACACCTTC

D: .
J: TRBJ1-2
size: .
V: TRBV28
CDR3: CASSTIGDGGGYTF
DNA: TGTGCCAGCAGTACGATTGGGGACGGAGGGGGCTACACCTTC

D: TRBD2
J: TRBJ2-1
size: .
V: TRBV5-1
CDR3: CASSLTTSGNYNEQFF
DNA: TGCGCCAGCAGCTTGACAACTAGCGGGAACTACAATGAGCAGTTCTTC

D: TRBD1
J: TRBJ2-7
size: .
V: TRBV27
CDR3: CASSRQGSNYEQYF
DNA: TGTGCCAGCAGTCGACAGGGAAGTAACTACGAGCAGTACTTC

D: .
J: TRBJ1-5
size: .
V: TRBV19
CDR3: CASSHGGGPNQPQHF
DNA: TGTGCCAGTAGCCACGGTGGGGGCCCCAATCAGCCCCAGCATTTT

D: .
J: TRBJ1-1
size: few
V: TRBV28
CDR3: CASSHPRVGTEAFF
DNA: TGTGCCAGCAGTCATCCCAGGGTTGGGACTGAAGCTTTCTTT

D: .
J: TRBJ2-7
size: .
V: TRBV27
CDR3: CASGGGNMLEQYF
DNA: TGTGCCAGCGGTGGGGGGAACATGCTCGAGCAGTACTTC

D: .
J: TRBJ2-7
size: .
V: TRBV2
CDR3: CASRTTYEQYF
DNA: TGTGCCAGCAGGACTACCTACGAGCAGTACTTC

D: TRBD1
J: TRBJ2-2
size: .
V: TRBV5-1
CDR3: CASSLGQGTGELFF
DNA: TGCGCCAGCAGCTTGGGACAGGGGACCGGGGAGCTGTTTTTT

D: TRBD1
J: TRBJ1-1
size: .
V: TRBV18
CDR3: CASCTGENTEAFF
DNA: TGTGCCAGCTGTACAGGGGAGAACACTGAAGCTTTCTTT

D: TRBD2
J: TRBJ2-5
size: .
V: TRBV11-2
CDR3: CASSFQRGSQETQYF
DNA: TGTGCCAGCAGCTTCCAGCGGGGGAGCCAAGAGACCCAGTACTTC

D: .
J: TRBJ2-1
size: .
V: TRBV4-1
CDR3: CASSQEGREEQFF
DNA: TGCGCCAGCAGCCAAGAGGGGCGGGAAGAGCAGTTCTTC

D: TRBD1
J: TRBJ1-5
size: .
V: TRBV19
CDR3: CASSKGQGAVFSNQPQHF
DNA: TGTGCCAGTAGTAAGGGACAGGGGGCTGTTTTCAGCAATCAGCCCCAGCATTTT

D: .
J: TRBJ1-6
size: once
V: TRBV9
CDR3: CASSATGRNSPLHF
DNA: TGTGCCAGCAGTGCCACAGGGCGCAATTCACCCCTCCACTTT

D: .
J: TRBJ2-1
size: .
V: TRBV3-1/TRBV3-2
CDR3: CASSLTAGNEQFF
DNA: TGTGCCAGCAGCCTGACCGCAGGAAATGAGCAGTTCTTC

D: .
J: TRBJ1-1
size: .
V: TRBV19
CDR3: CASSPQMMNTEAFF
DNA: TGTGCCAGTAGTCCACAGATGATGAACACTGAAGCTTTCTTT

D: TRBD2
J: TRBJ2-5
size: .
V: TRBV28
CDR3: CASSSGQTSALGTQYF
DNA: TGTGCCAGCAGTTCCGGCCAGACTAGCGCTTTGGGGACCCAGTACTTC

D: TRBD1
J: TRBJ1-2
size: .
V: TRBV4-1
CDR3: CASSSPGQGANGYTF
DNA: TGCGCCAGCAGCTCGCCGGGACAGGGGGCGAATGGCTACACCTTC

D: .
J: TRBJ1-2
size: .
V: TRBV12-3/TRBV12-4
CDR3: CASTAALGPYTF
DNA: TGTGCCAGCACCGCTGCCCTTGGGCCCTACACCTTC

D: .
J: TRBJ1-1
size: .
V: TRBV5-6
CDR3: CASSRPGNTEAFF
DNA: TGTGCCAGCAGCCGCCCGGGAAACACTGAAGCTTTCTTT

D: TRBD1
J: TRBJ2-1
size: .
V: TRBV7-2
CDR3: CASSRDRSEEQFF
DNA: TGTGCCAGCAGCCGGGACAGGAGCGAGGAGCAGTTCTTC

D: TRBD1
J: TRBJ2-1
size: .
V: TRBV11-2
CDR3: CASSWDRGHLSYNEQFF
DNA: TGTGCCAGCAGCTGGGACAGGGGGCACCTCTCCTACAATGAGCAGTTCTTC

D: .
J: TRBJ2-1
size: .
V: TRBV4-1
CDR3: CASSLQLTSSSNEQFF
DNA: TGCGCCAGCAGCCTCCAACTGACTAGTAGTAGCAATGAGCAGTTCTTC

D: .
J: TRBJ1-2
size: .
V: TRBV19
CDR3: CASSIDRHRMGYGYTF
DNA: TGTGCCAGTAGTATAGATCGACATCGGATGGGCTATGGCTACACCTTC

D: .
J: TRBJ2-1
size: .
V: TRBV9
CDR3: CASSPSGNAYNEQFF
DNA: TGTGCCAGCAGTCCCTCGGGGAACGCCTACAATGAGCAGTTCTTC

D: .
J: TRBJ2-7
size: .
V: TRBV5-4
CDR3: CASSLGGRGFYEQYF
DNA: TGTGCCAGCAGCTTGGGGGGGAGGGGGTTCTACGAGCAGTACTTC

D: TRBD1
J: TRBJ2-7
size: .
V: TRBV14
CDR3: CASSRQGYEQYF
DNA: TGTGCCAGCAGTAGACAGGGGTACGAGCAGTACTTC

D: TRBD2
J: TRBJ2-3
size: once
V: TRBV7-3
CDR3: CASSLRRGGTDTQYF
DNA: TGTGCCAGCAGCTTAAGGCGGGGGGGCACAGATACGCAGTATTTT

D: TRBD2
J: TRBJ2-1
size: few
V: TRBV27
CDR3: CASTRGDLSSYNEQFF
DNA: TGTGCCAGCACCCGGGGGGACCTCTCTTCCTACAATGAGCAGTTCTTC

D: .
J: TRBJ1-6
size: once
V: TRBV30
CDR3: CAWSGQNYNSPLHF
DNA: TGTGCCTGGAGTGGGCAGAACTATAATTCACCCCTCCACTTT

D: TRBD2
J: TRBJ2-1
size: .
V: TRBV12-3/TRBV12-4
CDR3: CASTPSGGEQFF
DNA: TGTGCCAGCACCCCTTCGGGAGGTGAGCAGTTCTTC

D: .
J: TRBJ2-2
size: .
V: TRBV4-2
CDR3: CASSQRGLNTGELFF
DNA: TGTGCCAGCAGCCAACGGGGACTCAACACCGGGGAGCTGTTTTTT

D: .
J: TRBJ1-1
size: .
V: TRBV6-5
CDR3: CASSPTGMDTEAFF
DNA: TGTGCCAGCAGCCCCACAGGGATGGACACTGAAGCTTTCTTT

D: .
J: TRBJ2-7
size: .
V: TRBV7-2
CDR3: CASSLSTYEQYF
DNA: TGTGCCAGCAGCTTATCAACCTACGAGCAGTACTTC

D: .
J: TRBJ1-6
size: .
V: TRBV6-5
CDR3: CASSYENNSPLHF
DNA: TGTGCCAGCAGTTACGAGAATAATTCACCCCTCCACTTT

D: TRBD2
J: TRBJ2-1
size: .
V: TRBV4-1
CDR3: CASKPRTTSDYNEQFF
DNA: TGCGCCAGCAAACCCCGGACGACTAGCGACTACAATGAGCAGTTCTTC

D: .
J: TRBJ1-1
size: .
V: TRBV12-3/TRBV12-4
CDR3: CASSLRGNTEAFF
DNA: TGTGCCAGCAGTTTAAGGGGGAACACTGAAGCTTTCTTT

D: .
J: TRBJ2-3
size: .
V: TRBV13
CDR3: CASSLRSTLRRDLVGTQYF
DNA: TGTGCCAGCAGCCTCCGATCAACTCTTAGGAGGGACCTGGTGGGTACGCAGTATTTT